This T cell receptor beta chain was obtained from a study of T cell repertoires in aging, cancer and after chemotherapy. Study in general: Healthy donor repertoires were recorded over several months to years and showed clear clonal overlap. The full dataset contained several million TCR reads. Study results and limitations: Across the chemotherapy interval, each cancer cohort showed higher median generation probability, suggesting thymic rebound. Immunological memory after chemotherapy cannot be judged from the repertoire data.

Rearranged V-D-J TRB sequences were amplified with a mixed TRB-A/B primer pool. Each CDR3 protein gets one entry after TCRdb re-called the multiplex PCR reads with MiXCR. The table shows about 6,200 distinct CDR3 sequences, with approximately 30% occurring only once. There are 13 residues in the CDR3. Germline CDR1 is MNHEY and CDR2 is SVGEGT. Trimming at V came to 6 bases and at J to 7 bases, leaving 6 bases not matched to a gene. Amplification of TCR beta used genomic DNA extracted from peripheral blood. Relative to its sample, this clonotype is medium-sized. The antigen remains undetermined. The clonotype comes from a human donor in good health. This chain links TRBV6-2 or TRBV6-3 with TRBJ2-7; 10 bases line up with TRBD1. Sequences were obtained from blood. The CDR3 region is CASRRQGAGEQYV. The CDR3 coding sequence is TGTGCCAGCAGGCGACAGGGGGCGGGGGAGCAGTACGTC.